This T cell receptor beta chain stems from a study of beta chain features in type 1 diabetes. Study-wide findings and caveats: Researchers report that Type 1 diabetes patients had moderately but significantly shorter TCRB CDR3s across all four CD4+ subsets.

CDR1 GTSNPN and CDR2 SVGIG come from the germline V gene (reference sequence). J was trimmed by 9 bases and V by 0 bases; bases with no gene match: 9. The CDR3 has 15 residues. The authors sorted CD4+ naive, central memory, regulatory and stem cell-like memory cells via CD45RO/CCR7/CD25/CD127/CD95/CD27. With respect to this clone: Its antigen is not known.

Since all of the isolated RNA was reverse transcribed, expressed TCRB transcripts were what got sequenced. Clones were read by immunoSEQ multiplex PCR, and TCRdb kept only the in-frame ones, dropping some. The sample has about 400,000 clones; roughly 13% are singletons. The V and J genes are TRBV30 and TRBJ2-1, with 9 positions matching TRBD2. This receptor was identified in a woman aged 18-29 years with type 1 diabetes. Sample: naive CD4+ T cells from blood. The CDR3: CAWSVVGLASSEQFF. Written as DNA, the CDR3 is TGTGCCTGGAGTGTTGTGGGACTAGCCTCGAGTGAGCAGTTCTTC.